A single sample is the source of the 3 T cell receptor beta chains below, sequenced in a study of blood T cells in healthy people across ages. For the second PCR, which ran for about 6 to 11 cycles, a sample-barcoded 5' primer and a J-beta primer mix were used. TCRdb independently ran MiXCR on the 5' RACE reads; one entry per CDR3 protein. The table records 1.5 million to 2 million distinct CDR3 sequences, about two fifths of them present only once. The sequenced sample was blood. The receptors shown here come from a human donor in good health.

This clonotype was picked up a small number of times. CDR3 loop: CSVEFDGSYEQYF. The CDR3, as DNA: TGCAGCGTTGAATTTGACGGCTCCTACGAGCAGTACTTC. The chain carries TRBV29-1 and TRBJ2-7; no definite D call. Trimming removed 2 bases at V and 0 bases at J, with 8 bases between. Germline assignment: CDR1 SQVTM and CDR2 ANQGSEA. This CDR3 is 13 amino acids long.

Of note for this clonotype: A junction end diverges from the germline sequence, so it may reflect a read error. The V gene is TRBV7-2, the J gene TRBJ2-5, with 11 bases identical to TRBD2. Germline V lookup: CDR1 SGHTA, CDR2 FQGNSA. The CDR3 is 16 residues long. The CDR3 region is CASSLGLAGGGETQYF. The CDR3 DNA sequence: TGTGCCAGCAGTTTAGGGCTAGCGGGGGGTGGGGAGACCCAGTACTTC.

The table lists this clonotype with many counts. This chain joins TRBV20-1 and TRBJ1-2; D unresolved. Germline V gene sequence: CDR1 DFQATT, CDR2 SNEGSKA (reference sequence). The CDR3 length is 13 residues. V was cut by 0 bases and J by 0 bases, with 5 bases left in between. This chain's CDR3 is CSARDPANYGYTF. The CDR3, as DNA: TGCAGTGCTAGAGATCCGGCTAACTATGGCTACACCTTC.